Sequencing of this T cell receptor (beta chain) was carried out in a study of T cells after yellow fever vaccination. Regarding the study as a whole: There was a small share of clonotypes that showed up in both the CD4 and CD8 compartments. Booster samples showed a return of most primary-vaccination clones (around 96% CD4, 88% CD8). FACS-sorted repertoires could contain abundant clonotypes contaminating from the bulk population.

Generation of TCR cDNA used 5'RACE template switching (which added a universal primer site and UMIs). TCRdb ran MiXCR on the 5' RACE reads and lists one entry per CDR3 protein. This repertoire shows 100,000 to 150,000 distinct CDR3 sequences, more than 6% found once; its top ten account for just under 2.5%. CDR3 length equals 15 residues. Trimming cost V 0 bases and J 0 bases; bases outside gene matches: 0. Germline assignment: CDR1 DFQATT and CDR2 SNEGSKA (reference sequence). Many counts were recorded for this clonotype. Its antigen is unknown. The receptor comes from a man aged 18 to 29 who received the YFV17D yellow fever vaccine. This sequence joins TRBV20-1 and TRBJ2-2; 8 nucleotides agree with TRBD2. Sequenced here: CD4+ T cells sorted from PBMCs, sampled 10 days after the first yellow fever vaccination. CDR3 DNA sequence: TGCAGTGCTAGAGAGACTAGCGCGAACACCGGGGAGCTGTTTTTT. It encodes CSARETSANTGELFF.